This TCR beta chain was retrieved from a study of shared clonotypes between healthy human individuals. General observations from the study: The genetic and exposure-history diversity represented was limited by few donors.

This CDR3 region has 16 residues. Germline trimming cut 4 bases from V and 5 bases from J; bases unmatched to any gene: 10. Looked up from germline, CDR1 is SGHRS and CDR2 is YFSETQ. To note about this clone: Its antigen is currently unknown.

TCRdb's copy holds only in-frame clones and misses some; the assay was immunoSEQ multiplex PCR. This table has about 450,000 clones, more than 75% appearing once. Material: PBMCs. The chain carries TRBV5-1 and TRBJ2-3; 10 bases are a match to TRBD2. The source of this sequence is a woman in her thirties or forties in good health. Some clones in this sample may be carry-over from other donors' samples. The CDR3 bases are TGCGCCAGCAGCGGTCTGAGCGGGAGGGCCGGAGATACGCAGTATTTT. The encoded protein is CASSGLSGRAGDTQYF. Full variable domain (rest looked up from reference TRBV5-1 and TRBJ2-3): KAGVTQTPRYLIKTRGQQVTLSCSPISGHRSVSWYQQTPGQGLQFLFEYFSETQRNKGNFPGRFSGRQFSNSRSEMNVSTLELGDSALYLCASSGLSGRAGDTQYFGPGTRLTVL.